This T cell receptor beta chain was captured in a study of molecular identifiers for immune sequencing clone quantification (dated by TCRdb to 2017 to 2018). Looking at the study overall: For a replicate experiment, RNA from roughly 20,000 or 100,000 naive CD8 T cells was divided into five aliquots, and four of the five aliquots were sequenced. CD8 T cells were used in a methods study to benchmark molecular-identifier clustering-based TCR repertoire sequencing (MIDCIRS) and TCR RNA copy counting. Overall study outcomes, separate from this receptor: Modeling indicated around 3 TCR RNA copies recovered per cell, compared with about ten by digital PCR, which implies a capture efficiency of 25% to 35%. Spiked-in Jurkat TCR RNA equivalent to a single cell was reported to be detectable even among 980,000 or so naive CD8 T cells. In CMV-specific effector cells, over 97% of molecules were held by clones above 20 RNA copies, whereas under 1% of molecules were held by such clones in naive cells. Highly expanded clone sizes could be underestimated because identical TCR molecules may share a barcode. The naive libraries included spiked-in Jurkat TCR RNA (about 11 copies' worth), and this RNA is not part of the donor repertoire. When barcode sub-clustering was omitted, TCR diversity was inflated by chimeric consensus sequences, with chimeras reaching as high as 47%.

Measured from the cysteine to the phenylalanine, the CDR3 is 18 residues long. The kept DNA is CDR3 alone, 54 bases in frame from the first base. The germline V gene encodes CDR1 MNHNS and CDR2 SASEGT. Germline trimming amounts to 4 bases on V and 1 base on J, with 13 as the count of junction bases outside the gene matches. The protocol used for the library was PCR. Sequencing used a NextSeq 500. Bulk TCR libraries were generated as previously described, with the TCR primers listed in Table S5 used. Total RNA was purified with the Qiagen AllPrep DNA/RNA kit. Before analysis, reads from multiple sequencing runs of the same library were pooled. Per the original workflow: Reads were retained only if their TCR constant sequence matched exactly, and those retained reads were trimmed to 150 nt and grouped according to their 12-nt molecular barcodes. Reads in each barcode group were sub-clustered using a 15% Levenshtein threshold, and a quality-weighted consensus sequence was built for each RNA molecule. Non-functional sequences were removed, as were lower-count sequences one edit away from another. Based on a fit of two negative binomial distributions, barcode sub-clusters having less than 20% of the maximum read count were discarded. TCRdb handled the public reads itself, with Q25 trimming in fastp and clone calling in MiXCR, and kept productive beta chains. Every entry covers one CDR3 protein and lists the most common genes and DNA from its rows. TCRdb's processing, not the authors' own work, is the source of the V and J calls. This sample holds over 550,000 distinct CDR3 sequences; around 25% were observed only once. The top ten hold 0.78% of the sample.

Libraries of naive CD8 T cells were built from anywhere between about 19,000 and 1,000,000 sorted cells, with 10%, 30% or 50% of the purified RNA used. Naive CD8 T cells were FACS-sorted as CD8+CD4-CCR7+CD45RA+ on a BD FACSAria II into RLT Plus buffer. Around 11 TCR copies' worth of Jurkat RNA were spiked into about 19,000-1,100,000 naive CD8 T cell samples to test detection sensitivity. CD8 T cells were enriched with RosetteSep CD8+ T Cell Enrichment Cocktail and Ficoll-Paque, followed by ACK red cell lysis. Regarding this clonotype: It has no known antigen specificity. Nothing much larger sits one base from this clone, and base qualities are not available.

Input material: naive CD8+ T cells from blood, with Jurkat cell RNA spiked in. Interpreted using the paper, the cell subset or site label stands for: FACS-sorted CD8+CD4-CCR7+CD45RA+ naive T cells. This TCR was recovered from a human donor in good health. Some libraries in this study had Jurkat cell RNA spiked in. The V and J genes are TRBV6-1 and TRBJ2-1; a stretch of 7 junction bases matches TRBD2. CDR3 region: CASSVAGSLWRSYNEQFF. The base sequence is TGTGCCAGCAGTGTAGCGGGTTCCTTATGGAGGTCCTACAATGAGCAGTTCTTC.